Presented here are 7 T cell receptor beta chains from one specimen sequenced in a study of shared clonotypes between healthy human individuals. Sequenced by immunoSEQ multiplex PCR; TCRdb stores in-frame clones only, minus some. The repertoire holds approximately 640,000 clones, roughly 91% seen once, with about 33% in the top ten. Sequencing input: memory CD8+ T cells from PBMCs. Subset: CD45RO+ cells pooled with CCR7-negative TemRA cells. The origin of the receptors is a man aged 18 to 35 in good health. Some clones in this sample may be carry-over from other donors' samples.

The chain combines TRBV7-9 with TRBJ2-3, with a weak D call TRBD1 (6 bases). The CDR3 totals 18 residues. Looked up from germline, CDR1 is SEHNR and CDR2 is FQNEAQ (reference sequence). Trimming left V 5 bases short and J 2 bases short, with 23 bases between. CDR3 sequence: CASSPWGLGWEYTDTQYF. DNA of the CDR3: TGTGCCAGCAGCCCCTGGGGGCTAGGGTGGGAGTACACAGATACGCAGTATTTT.

V is TRBV7-9 and J is TRBJ1-1, with D maybe TRBD1 (5 bases). Trimming took off 8 bases at V and 3 bases at J, with 22 bases between the two ends. Per germline, CDR1 SEHNR and CDR2 FQNEAQ (reference sequence). The CDR3 is 16 residues long. The CDR3 sequence: CASDPKTGPGHTEAFF. CDR3 bases: TGTGCCAGCGACCCTAAAACAGGCCCCGGGCACACTGAAGCTTTCTTT. Complete variable domain (other parts from reference TRBV7-9 and TRBJ1-1): DTGVSQNPRHKITKRGQNVTFRCDPISEHNRLYWYRQTLGQGPEFLTYFQNEAQLEKSRLLSDRFSAERPKGSFSTLEIQRTEQGDSAMYLCASDPKTGPGHTEAFFGQGTRLTVV.

As to this clone: The same CDR3 is also encoded by other DNA sequences in this sample. This chain links TRBV15 with TRBJ2-7; 7 positions agree with TRBD1. CDR1 is LNHNV, CDR2 YYDKDF, per germline (reference sequence). This CDR3 is 13 amino acids long. V lost 1 base and J lost 6; bases outside the gene matches: 3. The CDR3 region is CATSRVSGGEQYF. The DNA for the CDR3 is TGTGCCACCAGCAGAGTTTCAGGGGGCGAGCAGTACTTC.

V is TRBV6-6 and J is TRBJ2-7, with 8 bases lining up with TRBD2. CDR1 and CDR2 from the germline V gene are MNHNY and SVGAGI (reference sequence). CDR3 size: 16 residues. J was trimmed by 1 base and V by 4 bases; bases with no gene match: 9. This chain's CDR3 is CASSSLLADSSYEQYF. The CDR3 DNA follows: TGTGCCAGCAGTTCCCTACTAGCGGACAGTTCCTACGAGCAGTACTTC.

J is TRBJ2-7 and V is TRBV5-1; the D is unclear. Germline CDR1 SGHRS, CDR2 YFSETQ. Trimming stripped 0 bases from V and 1 base from J, with 8 bases between. The CDR3 loop spans 14 amino acids. For the CDR3, the DNA is TGCGCCAGCAGCTTGGCCCTTGGATCCTACGAGCAGTACTTC. Its protein product is CASSLALGSYEQYF. Drawing the rest from reference TRBV5-1 and TRBJ2-7, the complete variable domain is KAGVTQTPRYLIKTRGQQVTLSCSPISGHRSVSWYQQTPGQGLQFLFEYFSETQRNKGNFPGRFSGRQFSNSRSEMNVSTLELGDSALYLCASSLALGSYEQYFGPGTRLTVT.

The CDR3 DNA reads as TGTGCCAGCAGCTTATTTACGGACTACGAGCAGTACTTC. Translated, it gives CASSLFTDYEQYF. The chain couples TRBV7-3 to TRBJ2-7; D ambiguous. From germline, CDR1 is SGHTA and CDR2 FQGTGA. There are 13 residues in the CDR3. The germline V and J ends were trimmed by 2 bases and 3 bases, with 8 bases remaining between them.

About this clone itself: Distinct nucleotide sequences in the sample also encode this CDR3. The chain uses TRBV11-2 and TRBJ2-3; TRBD2 is a possible D gene (5 bases). The germline V gene encodes CDR1 SGHAT and CDR2 FQNNGV. Trimming removed 4 bases at V and 6 bases at J, with 11 bases between. The CDR3 covers 13 residues. As DNA, the CDR3 is TGTGCCAGCAGCTCCTGGACTGGGGATACGCAGTATTTT. Translating gives CASSSWTGDTQYF.